The 23 T cell receptor beta chains below were found in one sample sequenced in a study of control samples from healthy donors and cancer patients. Assay: immunoSEQ multiplex PCR; the TCRdb copy retains only in-frame clones and omits some. The sample has 150,000 to 200,000 clones, nearly 90% seen once; the top ten hold approximately 1.5%. The sample comprised blood. Receptor source: a woman between 50 and 59 years old in good health.

The V call is TRBV5-1, the J call TRBJ2-5; D gene ambiguous. The CDR3 is 13 amino acids. Germline V lookup: CDR1 SGHRS, CDR2 YFSETQ. Trimming left V 4 bases short and J 3 bases short, with 10 bases between. This CDR3 reads CASSASGEETQYF. The CDR3 DNA reads as TGCGCCAGCAGCGCGAGTGGGGAAGAGACCCAGTACTTC.

The V and J genes are TRBV11-1 and TRBJ2-7, with D possibly being TRBD2 (5 bases). Between the trimmed V and J ends, which lost 3 bases and 3 bases, there was a span of 9 bases. Germline lookup yields CDR1 SGHAT and CDR2 FQDESV (reference sequence). The CDR3 is 13 amino acids. The CDR3 sequence: CASSFEGSYEQYF. In DNA form, the CDR3 reads TGTGCCAGCAGCTTCGAGGGTAGCTACGAGCAGTACTTC.

V usage is TRBV27 and J usage is TRBJ1-1; D ambiguous. The germline CDR1 and CDR2 sequences are MNHEY and SMNVEV (reference sequence). V shed 5 bases and J shed 1 base, with 11 bases lying between them. This CDR3 region has 14 residues. CDR3 amino acids: CASSPLTRNTEAFF. The CDR3 DNA reads as TGTGCCAGCAGTCCCCTCACGCGGAACACTGAAGCTTTCTTT.

The chain uses TRBV30 and TRBJ2-3; possibly TRBD2 for D (5 bases). The CDR3 runs to 16 residues. With 5 bases removed from V and 8 bases from J, the gap between germline ends came to 26 bases. Per the germline V gene, CDR1 is GTSNPN and CDR2 is SVGIG (reference sequence). CDR3 DNA: TGTGCCTGGGAGGGTTATAGCGTTACCGGGTGGGGTACGCAGTATTTT. Residues: CAWEGYSVTGWGTQYF.

This rearrangement joins TRBV27 to TRBJ1-5; possibly TRBD1 for D (6 bases). Germline CDR1 MNHEY, CDR2 SMNVEV (reference sequence). The CDR3 is 15 residues long. Deletions cut 6 bases from V and 2 bases from J, with 14 bases between. The CDR3 loop is CASSLEGVGNQPQHF. CDR3 sequence (DNA): TGTGCCAGCAGCCTAGAGGGGGTGGGCAATCAGCCCCAGCATTTT.

This clone was counted a single time. CDR3 nucleotide sequence: TGTGCCAGCAGCCGGGGACAGGGTAGAGACACCATATATTTT. Amino acid sequence: CASSRGQGRDTIYF. This chain links TRBV6-6 with TRBJ1-3, with 9 bases matching TRBD1. V shed 6 bases, J shed 8 bases, and the junction held 8 bases outside the gene matches. CDR3 length: 14 amino acids. Germline V gene data show CDR1 as MNHNY and CDR2 as SVGAGI (reference sequence).

This chain connects TRBV18 to TRBJ1-1, with D uncertain. Per germline, CDR1 KGHSH and CDR2 LQKENI. The CDR3 covers 13 residues. Deletions cut 1 base from V and 1 base from J, with 4 bases between. Written as DNA, the CDR3 is TGTGCCAGCTCACCACAGCCGAACACTGAAGCTTTCTTT. This sequence encodes CASSPQPNTEAFF. The variable domain in full, completed from reference TRBV18 and TRBJ1-1, reads NAGVMQNPRHLVRRRGQEARLRCSPMKGHSHVYWYRQLPEEGLKFMVYLQKENIIDESGMPKERFSAEFPKEGPSILRIQQVVRGDSAAYFCASSPQPNTEAFFGQGTRLTVV.

The chain is built from TRBV11-1 and TRBJ1-6; D is unresolved. This CDR3 is 15 amino acids long. Trimming took off 0 bases at V and 10 bases at J, with 13 bases between the two ends. Germline V CDR1 and CDR2: SGHAT, FQDESV (reference sequence). This chain's CDR3 is CASSLALGENSPLHF. As DNA, the CDR3 is TGTGCCAGCAGCTTAGCGCTGGGAGAAAACTCACCCCTCCACTTT.

The rearrangement uses TRBV2 and TRBJ1-1; D is uncertain. Germline V gene lookup returns CDR1 SNHLY and CDR2 FYNNEI. V was cut by 7 bases and J by 1 base, with 16 bases left in between. The CDR3 sequence is 15 residues long. CDR3 in amino acids: CASIFGLQRNTEAFF. The CDR3 DNA reads as TGTGCCAGCATCTTTGGGTTACAGAGGAACACTGAAGCTTTCTTT.

The V call is TRBV7-3, the J call TRBJ2-5; 10 bases line up with TRBD2. CDR1 is SGHTA and CDR2 is FQGTGA in the germline V gene. V lost 5 bases to trimming and J lost 4 bases; unmatched junction nucleotides: 10. The CDR3 is 16 residues long. This CDR3 reads CASSVSSGSRGETQYF. In DNA, the CDR3 is TGTGCCAGCAGCGTATCTAGCGGGAGTAGGGGAGAGACCCAGTACTTC. Complete variable domain (other parts from reference TRBV7-3 and TRBJ2-5): GAGVSQTPSNKVTEKGKYVELRCDPISGHTALYWYRQSLGQGPEFLIYFQGTGAADDSGLPNDRFFAVRPEGSVSTLKIQRTERGDSAVYLCASSVSSGSRGETQYFGPGTRLLVL.

This chain connects TRBV5-1 to TRBJ1-1; D unclear. CDR3 length: 16 residues. V was shortened by 0 bases and J by 1 base, with 13 bases between the two germline ends. Germline values: CDR1 SGHRS, CDR2 YFSETQ. Here the CDR3 DNA reads TGCGCCAGCAGCTTGGGGTTATCGAAAGGGAACACTGAAGCTTTCTTT. Its protein product is CASSLGLSKGNTEAFF.

The rearrangement joins TRBV7-8 to TRBJ1-1; D is ambiguous. Germline V lookup: CDR1 SGHVS, CDR2 FQNEAQ. The CDR3 runs to 14 residues. Trimming removed 4 bases at V and 4 bases at J, with 13 bases between. The CDR3 coding sequence is TGTGCCAGCAGCTCCTACGCCGGGTCCACTGAAGCTTTCTTT. This sequence encodes CASSSYAGSTEAFF.

The rearrangement joins TRBV9 to TRBJ2-5; perhaps TRBD2 as D (6 bases). The germline gives CDR1 SGDLS, CDR2 YYNGEE. This CDR3 has 15 residues. V gave up 2 bases and J gave up 5 bases, with 16 bases separating them. CDR3 region: CASSVVGSSGETQYF. The CDR3, as DNA: TGTGCCAGCAGCGTCGTCGGGAGTTCGGGGGAGACCCAGTACTTC.

The chain's CDR3 is CASSSSRETEAFF. The CDR3 bases are TGTGCCAGCAGCTCGTCAAGGGAGACTGAAGCTTTCTTT. J is TRBJ1-1 and V is TRBV7-3; D gene unclear. Germline values: CDR1 SGHTA, CDR2 FQGTGA. V was pared by 4 bases and J by 5 bases, with 11 bases between. The CDR3 extends over 13 amino acids.

Concerning this clone itself: Within the sample, other DNA sequences also encode this same CDR3. This rearrangement joins TRBV12-3 or TRBV12-4 to TRBJ1-1, with no clear D. The V and J ends lost 1 base and 4 bases respectively, with 4 bases between them. CDR3 length: 12 residues. CDR3 region: CASSLVSTEAFF. The CDR3 DNA is TGTGCCAGCAGTTTAGTGAGCACTGAAGCTTTCTTT.

Details on this clone: The same CDR3 can be traced to other DNA sequences in this sample. V gene TRBV6-5 combines with J gene TRBJ1-5; D gene ambiguous. The V gene's germline CDR1 is MNHEY and CDR2 SVGAGI. Trimming removed 6 bases from V and 4 bases from J, with 7 bases in between. This CDR3 is built from 12 residues. The CDR3: CASRGSNQPQHF. The CDR3 DNA reads as TGTGCCAGCAGGGGGTCGAATCAGCCCCAGCATTTT.

J is TRBJ2-5 and V is TRBV7-2, with no clear D. Germline V gene sequence: CDR1 SGHTA, CDR2 FQGNSA. This CDR3 has 12 amino acids. V lost 5 bases and J lost 5, with 9 bases in between. The CDR3 DNA sequence: TGTGCCAGCAGCAAAGGGCTGGAGACCCAGTACTTC. Encoded protein: CASSKGLETQYF.

The CDR3 sequence is CSVVSAGKYEQYF. Here the CDR3 DNA reads TGCAGCGTTGTTTCAGCGGGGAAATACGAGCAGTACTTC. This sequence joins TRBV29-1 and TRBJ2-7, with 7 bases aligning to TRBD2. The V gene's germline CDR1 is SQVTM and CDR2 ANQGSEA. V dropped 4 bases and J dropped 4; count of bases not matched to a gene: 7. The CDR3 length is 13 residues.

The chain joins TRBV27 to TRBJ1-2, with 7 bases that match TRBD1. The CDR3 runs to 15 residues. Per the germline V gene, CDR1 is MNHEY and CDR2 is SMNVEV (reference sequence). J was trimmed by 7 bases and V by 5 bases; bases with no gene match: 13. CDR3 protein: CASSLDRTGRGGYTF. Written as DNA, the CDR3 is TGTGCCAGCAGTCTAGACAGGACAGGTCGAGGTGGCTACACCTTC.

The chain has TRBV7-2 and TRBJ2-1, with D unclear. V was trimmed by 5 bases and J by 3 bases, leaving 8 bases between them. The length of the CDR3 is 13 residues. The germline gives CDR1 SGHTA, CDR2 FQGNSA. CDR3 amino acids: CASSVKVYNEQFF. DNA for the CDR3: TGTGCCAGCAGCGTAAAAGTCTACAATGAGCAGTTCTTC.

This clone ranks as medium-sized. The CDR3 coding sequence is TGCGCCAGCAGCCAAGCGGATTCACCCCTCCACTTT. As protein: CASSQADSPLHF. The V call is TRBV4-1, the J call TRBJ1-6; D not certain. V gave up 1 base and J gave up 8 bases, with 3 bases separating them. The V gene's germline CDR1 is MGHRA and CDR2 YSYEKL. This CDR3 spans 12 amino acids.

V gene TRBV28 combines with J gene TRBJ2-1, with a tentative D call TRBD1 (5 bases). V lost 6 bases and J lost 6, with 18 bases in between. Germline CDR1 is MDHEN and CDR2 is SYDVKM. This CDR3 has 15 residues. The CDR3 sequence is CASRSPMGLANEQFF. For the CDR3, the DNA is TGTGCCAGCAGATCGCCCATGGGGCTCGCCAATGAGCAGTTCTTC.

This clone was detected only a few times. The chain couples TRBV7-9 to TRBJ2-2; D tentatively reads TRBD1 or TRBD2 (5 bases each). The CDR3 spans 17 residues. Germline V gives CDR1 SEHNR, CDR2 FQNEAQ (reference sequence). Trimming cost V 4 bases and J 7 bases, with 22 bases left between them. CDR3 nucleotide sequence: TGTGCCAGCAGCTCCCACCTCTCCTTGGGGGTCGGCGGGGAGCTGTTTTTT. Translated, it gives CASSSHLSLGVGGELFF.